Below, one TCR beta chain is given with its context. What it binds is unknown. The sample has other DNA sequences that encode this CDR3 too. The germline V gene encodes CDR1 MNHEY and CDR2 SMNVEV (reference sequence). V lost 2 bases and J lost 5, with 10 bases in between. The CDR3 length is 14 residues. This sample was included in a study of cytomegalovirus exposure and HLA in healthy donors. Background on the study: Researchers previously reported finding roughly 120 million unique TCR beta sequences from around 200 million T cells. Study-level points and caveats: Later analysis suggested links between common viral pathogens and several top significant clusters. What was likely a sequencing artifact was a cluster of highly shared sequence variants.

60 Vbeta and 13 Jbeta primers were used in PCR. Sequencing used immunoSEQ multiplex PCR; TCRdb keeps in-frame clones, though not all of them. The data show nearly 110,000 clones, around 72% seen once. Sequenced: PBMCs. This clonotype originated in a woman aged 40 to 55 in good health and CMV-seropositive. The chain uses TRBV27 and TRBJ1-5, with D hard to call. In nucleotides, the CDR3 is TGTGCCAGCAGTTTAGAGGGCCGGGATCAGCCCCAGCATTTT. Translating it yields CASSLEGRDQPQHF.